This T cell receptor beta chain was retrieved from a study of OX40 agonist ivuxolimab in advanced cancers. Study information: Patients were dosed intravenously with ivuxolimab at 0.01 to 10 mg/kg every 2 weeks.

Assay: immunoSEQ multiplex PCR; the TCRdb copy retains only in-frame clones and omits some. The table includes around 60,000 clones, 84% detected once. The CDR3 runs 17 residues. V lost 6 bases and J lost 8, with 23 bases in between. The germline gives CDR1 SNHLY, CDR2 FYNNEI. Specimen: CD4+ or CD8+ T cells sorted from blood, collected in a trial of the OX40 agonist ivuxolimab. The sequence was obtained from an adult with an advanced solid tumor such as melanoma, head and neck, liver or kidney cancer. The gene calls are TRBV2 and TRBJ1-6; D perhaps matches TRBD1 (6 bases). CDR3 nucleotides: TGTGCCAGCAGCCGACCTAGGGGGGGCGGAAGTGATTCACCCCTCCACTTT. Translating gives CASSRPRGGGSDSPLHF.